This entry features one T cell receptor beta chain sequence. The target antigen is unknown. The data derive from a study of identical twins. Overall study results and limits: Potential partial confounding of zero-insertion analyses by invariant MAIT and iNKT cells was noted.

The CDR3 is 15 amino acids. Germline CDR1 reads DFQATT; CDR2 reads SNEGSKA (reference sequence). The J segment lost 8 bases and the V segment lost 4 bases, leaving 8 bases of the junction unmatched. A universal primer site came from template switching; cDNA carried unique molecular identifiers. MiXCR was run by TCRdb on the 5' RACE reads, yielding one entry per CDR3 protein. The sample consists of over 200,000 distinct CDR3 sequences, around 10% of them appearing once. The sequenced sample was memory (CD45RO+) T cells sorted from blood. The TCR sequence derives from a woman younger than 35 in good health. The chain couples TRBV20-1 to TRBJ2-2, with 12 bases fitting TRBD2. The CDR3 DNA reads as TGCAGTGCTATTTGGGCTAGCGGGAGGGCTGGGGAGCTGTTTTTT. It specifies CSAIWASGRAGELFF.